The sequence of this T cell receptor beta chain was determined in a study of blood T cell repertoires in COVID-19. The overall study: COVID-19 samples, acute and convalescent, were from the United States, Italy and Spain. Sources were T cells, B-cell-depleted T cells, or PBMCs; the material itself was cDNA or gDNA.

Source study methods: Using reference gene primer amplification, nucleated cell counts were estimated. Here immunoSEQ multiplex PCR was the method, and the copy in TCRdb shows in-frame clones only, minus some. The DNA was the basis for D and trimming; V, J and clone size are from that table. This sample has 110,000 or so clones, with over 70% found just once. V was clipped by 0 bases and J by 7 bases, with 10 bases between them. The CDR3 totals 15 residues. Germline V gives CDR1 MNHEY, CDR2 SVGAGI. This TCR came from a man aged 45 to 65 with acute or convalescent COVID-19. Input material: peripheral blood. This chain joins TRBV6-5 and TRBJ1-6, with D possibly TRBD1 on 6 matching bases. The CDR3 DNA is TGTGCCAGCAGTTACTCGGGGACACCCAATTCACCCCTCCACTTT. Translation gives CASSYSGTPNSPLHF.